The T cell receptor beta chain under discussion was sequenced for a study of PD-L1 blockade in urothelial cancer. Time point meaning: pretreatment peripheral blood. The cohort comprised individuals with locally advanced or metastatic urothelial carcinoma. Comments on this clone: Antigen: not known.

Findings and caveats of the study: By 3 weeks, tumor-associated blood clones had expanded more in durable-benefit patients. Patients with below-median pretreatment blood clonality survived longer.

Assay: immunoSEQ multiplex PCR; the TCRdb copy retains only in-frame clones and omits some. The table includes roughly 63,000 clones, roughly 79% detected once. The sequence came from a man in his 70s with urothelial cancer. The specimen comprised PBMCs, sampled around atezolizumab (anti-PD-L1) treatment.

The CDR3 here is CATSRGPSAEAFF. CDR3 nucleotides: TGTGCCACCAGCAGAGGACCCAGCGCTGAAGCTTTCTTT. The genes are TRBV15 and TRBJ1-1; no reliable D call. The CDR3 runs to 13 residues. V lost 1 base to trimming and J lost 6 bases, with 9 bases between them. CDR1 and CDR2 (germline): LNHNV, YYDKDF (reference sequence).